This TCR beta chain comes out of a study of blood T cell repertoires in COVID-19. Across the study: The United States, Italy and Spain were the sources of the acute and convalescent COVID-19 samples. Nucleic acid was either cDNA or gDNA, and it came from T cells, B-cell-depleted T cells, or PBMCs.

Under the authors' procedure: Reference gene primer amplification in the assay estimated nucleated cell counts. TCRdb's copy holds only in-frame clones and misses some; the assay was immunoSEQ multiplex PCR. V and J calls plus clone size are reproduced from that table; the DNA served to infer D and trimming. The sample holds fewer than 100,000 clones; 75% to 85% are singletons and the top ten take approximately 25%. With 5 bases removed from V and 4 bases from J, the gap between germline ends came to 12 bases. Germline CDR1 reads MNHEY; CDR2 reads SMNVEV (reference sequence). The CDR3 has 14 amino acids. In its sample, this clone was seen many times.

This TCR was recovered from a man in his 70s with acute or convalescent COVID-19. This rearrangement joins TRBV27 to TRBJ1-3; a possible D gene is TRBD1 (6 bases). Sequenced: peripheral blood. The CDR3 loop is CASSLMGAGNTIYF. The CDR3 nucleotides read TGTGCCAGCAGTCTCATGGGGGCCGGAAACACCATATATTTT.